This T cell receptor beta chain derives from a study of cytomegalovirus exposure and HLA in healthy donors. General observations from the study: Through in vitro validation, three CMV-associated chains were shown to be specific for CMV antigens.

This clone was found once. Its cognate antigen is unknown. The PCR used 60 Vbeta and 13 Jbeta primers. TCRdb keeps only in-frame clones here, not all; method: immunoSEQ multiplex PCR. The sample has 150,000 to 200,000 clones, 82% seen once. Sequenced material: PBMCs. The sequence was collected from a girl aged 10 to 17 in good health and CMV-seropositive.

CDR3 in DNA: TGTGCCAGCAGTGAGGAGGTAGCGGGAGGCCCGGGATTGTACTTC. This gives the protein CASSEEVAGGPGLYF. The rearrangement links TRBV2 to TRBJ2-5; TRBD2 agrees at 10 bases. Looked up from germline, CDR1 is SNHLY and CDR2 is FYNNEI. The CDR3 loop spans 15 amino acids. The V gene end was trimmed by 3 bases and the J gene end by 13 bases; junction bases not matched to a gene: 14.